Listed here are 24 T cell receptor beta chains from one sample, sequenced in a study of cytomegalovirus exposure and HLA in healthy donors. It was with 60 Vbeta and 13 Jbeta primers that the PCR ran. Libraries were prepared by immunoSEQ multiplex PCR; TCRdb keeps only in-frame clonotypes and omits some of them. The table has about 180,000 clones, roughly four fifths seen once; the top ten hold 4.8%. The sample was PBMCs. These receptors originate from a man aged 18 to 29 in good health and CMV-seronegative.

The chain carries TRBV19 and TRBJ1-2, with a weak D call TRBD1 (5 bases). CDR1 is LNHDA and CDR2 is SQIVND in the germline V gene (reference sequence). V gave up 6 bases and J gave up 6 bases, with 20 bases separating them. CDR3 size: 15 residues. CDR3 protein: CASSPDRLSWDGYTF. As DNA, the CDR3 is TGTGCCAGTAGCCCCGACAGACTTTCTTGGGATGGCTACACCTTC.

The V call is TRBV18, the J call TRBJ1-4, with 7 bases matching TRBD1. There are 15 residues in the CDR3. The germline gives CDR1 KGHSH, CDR2 LQKENI. V was pared by 5 bases and J by 7 bases, with 10 bases of the junction left unmatched. The CDR3 nucleotides read TGTGCCAGCTCATCACGGCAGGGGGGAACTGAAAAACTGTTTTTT. Its translation is CASSSRQGGTEKLFF.

The J gene is TRBJ2-7, the V gene TRBV6-5; TRBD2 agrees at 10 bases. The CDR3 has 15 amino acids. V lost 10 bases and J lost 6; bases outside the gene matches: 15. The germline V gene has CDR1 MNHEY and CDR2 SVGAGI. CDR3 sequence (DNA): TGTGCCACCGGAATGAGCACTAGCGGGACGTTCGAGCAGTACTTC. Protein: CATGMSTSGTFEQYF.

The V and J genes are TRBV5-1 and TRBJ2-3, with D perhaps matching TRBD2 (5 bases). CDR3 size: 14 residues. Germline V gene data show CDR1 as SGHRS and CDR2 as YFSETQ. V was clipped by 4 bases and J by 6 bases, with 15 bases between them. This chain's CDR3 is CASSPSGRGDTQYF. CDR3 nucleotides: TGCGCCAGCAGCCCCAGTGGCCGAGGGGATACGCAGTATTTT.

The CDR3 sequence is CASSSRQGSGNTIYF. The DNA of the CDR3 is TGTGCCAGCAGTTCCCGACAGGGCTCTGGAAACACCATATATTTT. The chain links TRBV27 to TRBJ1-3; 7 nucleotides match TRBD1. J lost 0 bases, V lost 4 bases, and 3 bases had no gene match. This CDR3 contains 15 residues. Germline CDR1 reads MNHEY; CDR2 reads SMNVEV (reference sequence).

This clone was recorded a few times. The chain has TRBV2 and TRBJ1-4; D ambiguous. V lost 7 bases and J lost 8, with 17 bases in between. Looked up from germline, CDR1 is SNHLY and CDR2 is FYNNEI. CDR3 length equals 14 residues. This CDR3 reads CASTRGPPEEKLFF. CDR3 DNA sequence: TGTGCCAGCACCCGCGGCCCCCCCGAGGAAAAACTGTTTTTT.

The CDR3 coding sequence is TGTGCCAGCAGTGCCCCGACTAGCGGGGCTTACAATGAGCAGTTCTTC. Translation gives CASSAPTSGAYNEQFF. The rearrangement joins TRBV6-1 to TRBJ2-1; 11 nucleotides align to TRBD2. V lost 4 bases, J lost 4 bases, and 6 bases stayed unmatched. Germline V gene lookup returns CDR1 MNHNS and CDR2 SASEGT. The CDR3 sequence is 16 residues long.

V gene TRBV27 combines with J gene TRBJ2-7; D might be TRBD1 (6 bases). This CDR3 has 14 residues. V lost 3 bases and J 4 bases, leaving 13 bases between the germline ends. Germline-derived CDR1 and CDR2 are MNHEY and SMNVEV (reference sequence). The CDR3 region has the DNA TGTGCCAGCAGTTTTCGCCAGGGGATGTACGAGCAGTACTTC. This encodes CASSFRQGMYEQYF.

The rearrangement joins TRBV7-8 to TRBJ2-7; D might be TRBD1 (6 bases). V dropped 1 base and J dropped 0 bases, with 7 bases sitting between them. The CDR3 totals 14 residues. The V gene's germline CDR1 is SGHVS and CDR2 FQNEAQ. The CDR3: CASSLGDTSYEQYF. Here the CDR3 DNA reads TGTGCCAGCAGCTTAGGGGACACCTCCTACGAGCAGTACTTC.

The V and J genes are TRBV28 and TRBJ2-7, with 10 bases aligning to TRBD2. The CDR3 totals 16 residues. Germline V gene data show CDR1 as MDHEN and CDR2 as SYDVKM. V was clipped by 2 bases and J by 6 bases; unmatched bases: 10. The CDR3 sequence is CASSLRIGASGGEQYF. Written as DNA, the CDR3 is TGTGCCAGCAGTTTACGGATTGGGGCTAGCGGGGGCGAGCAGTACTTC.

The chain combines TRBV10-3 with TRBJ2-1; 9 positions agree with TRBD1. The J segment lost 3 bases and the V segment lost 3 bases, leaving 6 bases of the junction unmatched. The CDR3 covers 16 residues. The germline CDR1 and CDR2 sequences are ENHRY and SYGVKD. The CDR3 sequence is CAISDSQGADYNEQFF. The CDR3 DNA reads as TGTGCCATCAGTGATTCACAGGGGGCGGACTACAATGAGCAGTTCTTC.

The chain uses TRBV5-1 and TRBJ2-5; the match to TRBD2 covers 12 bases. The CDR3 length is 16 residues. V was clipped by 3 bases and J by 4 bases; unmatched bases: 7. CDR1 and CDR2 (germline): SGHRS, YFSETQ. The CDR3 nucleotides read TGCGCCAGCAGCTGGAGACTAGCGGGAGCGGGAGAGACCCAGTACTTC. As protein: CASSWRLAGAGETQYF.

As DNA, the CDR3 is TGCGCCAGCAGCCAAGGGGGACAGGGGGTTCGTGGCTACACCTTC. Protein sequence: CASSQGGQGVRGYTF. The V call is TRBV4-1, the J call TRBJ1-2, with 11 nucleotides matching TRBD1. Germline V lookup: CDR1 MGHRA, CDR2 YSYEKL. V was clipped by 1 base and J by 7 bases; unmatched bases: 5. This CDR3 comprises 15 residues.

This chain joins TRBV6-1 and TRBJ2-7; TRBD1 agrees at 7 bases. The length of the CDR3 is 15 residues. The germline CDR1 and CDR2 sequences are MNHNS and SASEGT. After removal of 5 bases from V and 1 base from J, the junction contained 8 bases not matched to a gene. CDR3 protein: CASSPSGTVSYEQYF. The CDR3 DNA reads as TGTGCCAGCAGTCCCTCCGGGACAGTATCCTACGAGCAGTACTTC.

The V call is TRBV28, the J call TRBJ1-4, with D tentatively TRBD1 (5 bases). CDR1 and CDR2 (germline): MDHEN, SYDVKM. The length of the CDR3 is 16 residues. Trimming left V 2 bases short and J 6 bases short, with 16 bases between. This chain's CDR3 is CASSLPRLGGDEKLFF. The CDR3 nucleotides are TGTGCCAGCAGTTTACCGAGACTAGGAGGGGATGAAAAACTGTTTTTT.

The sample holds a few counts of this clone. The genes are TRBV6-5 and TRBJ2-6, with D possibly matching TRBD2 (6 bases). V dropped 1 base and J dropped 0 bases, with 7 bases sitting between them. Germline V lookup: CDR1 MNHEY, CDR2 SVGAGI. The CDR3 has 16 residues. CDR3 bases: TGTGCCAGCAGTTACTGGCGGGGCTCTGGGGCCAACGTCCTGACTTTC. This translates into CASSYWRGSGANVLTF.

The table lists this clone with a few counts. Other DNA sequences in this sample translate to the same CDR3. The V call is TRBV28, the J call TRBJ1-5, with 8 bases aligning to TRBD1. V lost 5 bases and J lost 4; bases outside the gene matches: 1. CDR3 size: 13 residues. Germline values: CDR1 MDHEN, CDR2 SYDVKM. CDR3 DNA: TGTGCCAGCAGTGACAGGGGAAATCAGCCCCAGCATTTT. Residues: CASSDRGNQPQHF. The full variable domain, completed using reference TRBV28 and TRBJ1-5, is DVKVTQSSRYLVKRTGEKVFLECVQDMDHENMFWYRQDPGLGLRLIYFSYDVKMKEKGDIPEGYSVSREKKERFSLILESASTNQTSMYLCASSDRGNQPQHFGDGTRLSIL.

This chain uses TRBV18 with TRBJ1-1; D possibly corresponds to TRBD1 (5 bases). V was clipped by 5 bases and J by 1 base, with 17 bases between them. The CDR3 is 16 amino acids. Germline V gene sequence: CDR1 KGHSH, CDR2 LQKENI. CDR3 region: CASSTLEVGGNTEAFF. Here the CDR3 DNA reads TGTGCCAGCTCAACTCTTGAGGTCGGGGGGAACACTGAAGCTTTCTTT. Variable domain in full (rest from reference TRBV18 and TRBJ1-1): NAGVMQNPRHLVRRRGQEARLRCSPMKGHSHVYWYRQLPEEGLKFMVYLQKENIIDESGMPKERFSAEFPKEGPSILRIQQVVRGDSAAYFCASSTLEVGGNTEAFFGQGTRLTVV.

The V call is TRBV7-2, the J call TRBJ2-1; possibly TRBD1 for D (6 bases). With 5 bases removed from V and 4 bases from J, the gap between germline ends came to 9 bases. Germline V gives CDR1 SGHTA, CDR2 FQGNSA. The CDR3 is 13 residues long. The CDR3 DNA reads as TGTGCCAGCAGCCACGGACAGTACAATGAGCAGTTCTTC. Its protein product is CASSHGQYNEQFF.

V and J are TRBV4-2 and TRBJ1-1; possibly TRBD1 for D (5 bases). The CDR3 is made up of 14 amino acids. Looked up from germline, CDR1 is LGHNA and CDR2 is YNFKEQ. The V and J ends lost 3 bases and 1 base respectively, with 9 bases between them. CDR3 in amino acids: CASSQSTANTEAFF. The CDR3 nucleotides are TGTGCCAGCAGCCAGTCGACAGCGAACACTGAAGCTTTCTTT.

The chain joins TRBV4-1 to TRBJ1-2; D is unclear. CDR1 is MGHRA, CDR2 YSYEKL, per germline. The CDR3 has 13 residues. V was cut by 0 bases and J by 8 bases, with 10 bases left in between. The CDR3 DNA follows: TGCGCCAGCAGCCAAGATCCTCTGGGCGGCTACACCTTC. It is translated as CASSQDPLGGYTF.

CDR3 amino acids: CATGETGSTDTQYF. CDR3 sequence (DNA): TGTGCCACCGGCGAAACGGGGAGCACAGATACGCAGTATTTT. This chain joins TRBV7-8 and TRBJ2-3; tentative D call: TRBD2 (5 bases). There are 14 residues in the CDR3. Germline values: CDR1 SGHVS, CDR2 FQNEAQ. The ends were cut back, 10 bases at V and 0 bases at J, with 14 bases in the middle. Full variable domain (outside the CDR3, taken from reference TRBV7-8 and TRBJ2-3): GAGVSQSPRYKVAKRGQDVALRCDPISGHVSLFWYQQALGQGPEFLTYFQNEAQLDKSGLPSDRFFAERPEGSVSTLKIQRTQQEDSAVYLCATGETGSTDTQYFGPGTRLTVL.

V is TRBV6-1 and J is TRBJ2-4, with unresolved D. V lost 4 bases and J lost 6, with 13 bases in between. Germline assignment: CDR1 MNHNS and CDR2 SASEGT. The CDR3 consists of 14 residues. CDR3 sequence: CASSGPLRPNIQYF. The DNA for the CDR3 is TGTGCCAGCAGTGGGCCCCTCAGGCCAAACATTCAGTACTTC.

This clone has only a few counts. The chain uses TRBV27 and TRBJ1-2; 7 nucleotides line up with TRBD1. Per the germline V gene, CDR1 is MNHEY and CDR2 is SMNVEV (reference sequence). Losses at the gene ends were 2 bases for V and 4 bases for J; bases not matched to a gene: 7. The CDR3 length is 15 residues. The DNA of the CDR3 is TGTGCCAGCAGTTTAGTAGGGGGCAGCAGCTATGGCTACACCTTC. Translated, it gives CASSLVGGSSYGYTF.